This is a list of T cell receptor beta chains from one sample in a study of cytomegalovirus exposure and HLA in healthy donors. TCRdb's table, derived via immunoSEQ multiplex PCR, lists solely in-frame clones and lacks some. The sample has 110,000 to 150,000 clones; over 70% are singletons. What was sequenced was PBMCs. These receptors were collected from a man in his thirties or forties in good health and CMV-seronegative. Each CDR3 is given with its conserved first and last residue. D genes are given only for firm matches. Clone size is stated in some rows and not others, as once, few, many or a class when expanded.

d_call,cdr3_length,v_call,j_call,clone_size,cdr3_nt,cdr3_aa
.,14,TRBV7-9,TRBJ2-5,.,TGTGCCAGCAGCTTAGAAGGGGCGGTGGAGACCCAGTACTTC,CASSLEGAVETQYF
.,14,TRBV5-1,TRBJ2-5,.,TGCGCCAGCAGCTTCGGGGGAGCTAGAGAGACCCAGTACTTC,CASSFGGARETQYF
.,15,TRBV7-2,TRBJ2-1,.,TGTGCCAGCAGCCCGGACATCTCCCCCTACAATGAGCAGTTCTTC,CASSPDISPYNEQFF
.,12,TRBV28,TRBJ2-7,few,TGTGCCAGCAGTTTGTGGCCCTACGAGCAGTACTTC,CASSLWPYEQYF
.,15,TRBV28,TRBJ1-1,.,TGTGCCAGCAGTTCGGACACAGTACATCCCGCTGAAGCTTTCTTT,CASSSDTVHPAEAFF
.,11,TRBV5-1,TRBJ2-1,.,TGCGCCAGCAGCCGGGACTCGTGGCAGTTCTTC,CASSRDSWQFF
.,17,TRBV9,TRBJ2-3,.,TGTGCCAGCAGCCCCGCAACTAGTCTCGGGTTCACAGATACGCAGTATTTT,CASSPATSLGFTDTQYF
.,13,TRBV2,TRBJ2-7,.,TGTGCCAGCAGTGACGGGGGTTCCTACGAGCAGTACTTC,CASSDGGSYEQYF
.,13,TRBV19,TRBJ1-1,.,TGTGCCAGTAGTTACGGGGGTGTCATAGAAGCTTTCTTT,CASSYGGVIEAFF
TRBD1,16,TRBV2,TRBJ2-3,.,TGTGCCAGCACCGGGGACAGCGAAGCCTTCACAGATACGCAGTATTTT,CASTGDSEAFTDTQYF
TRBD1,15,TRBV5-4,TRBJ2-7,.,TGTGCCAGCAGCTTGGCGACAGGGGCTTACTACGAGCAGTACTTC,CASSLATGAYYEQYF
TRBD1,15,TRBV19,TRBJ2-5,.,TGTGCCAGTAGTATAGTTCCAGGGGGCCTGGGAGAGCAGTACTTC,CASSIVPGGLGEQYF
TRBD2,16,TRBV5-1,TRBJ2-1,.,TGCGCCAGCACCGATAGATTAACGGGAGCGGGAAATGAGCAGTTCTTC,CASTDRLTGAGNEQFF
.,13,TRBV11-2,TRBJ2-7,few,TGTGCCAGCAGCTTAGGACTGGTCCGGGAGCAGTACTTC,CASSLGLVREQYF
TRBD1,14,TRBV2,TRBJ2-7,few,TGTGCCAGCAGTGATCAGGGGGCTCACTACGAGCAGTACTTC,CASSDQGAHYEQYF
TRBD1,17,TRBV9,TRBJ2-2,.,TGTGCCAGCAGCACCACTCGGACAGGGGGGGGGACCGGGGAGCTGTTTTTT,CASSTTRTGGGTGELFF
.,11,TRBV7-9,TRBJ2-7,.,TGTGCCAGCAGCCCCGGGTACGAGCAGTACTTC,CASSPGYEQYF
.,14,TRBV19,TRBJ2-7,.,TGTGCCAGTAGTGCAGGGGAATTGGGCTACGAGCAGTACTTC,CASSAGELGYEQYF
TRBD2,16,TRBV30,TRBJ2-5,.,TGTGCCTGGAGTTCAAGTAGCGGCGGGGGTCAAGAGACCCAGTACTTC,CAWSSSSGGGQETQYF
.,14,TRBV7-9,TRBJ1-1,.,TGTGCCAGCAGCTTAGCGTCAGGGAACACTGAAGCTTTCTTT,CASSLASGNTEAFF
.,18,TRBV5-4,TRBJ2-3,.,TGTGCCAGCAGTTCCCTATGGGGGGGGCCCAGAAGCACAGATACGCAGTATTTT,CASSSLWGGPRSTDTQYF
.,16,TRBV23-1,TRBJ2-3,.,TGCGCCAGCAGTCCCTGGGGAGCGGAGGGCACAGATACGCAGTATTTT,CASSPWGAEGTDTQYF
TRBD1,15,TRBV6-5,TRBJ2-7,.,TGTGCCACCCTCCAAACCTGGACAGGGAGGAAGGAGCAGTACTTC,CATLQTWTGRKEQYF
TRBD1,15,TRBV5-8,TRBJ2-3,.,TGTGCCAGCAGCAGGACAGGGGGGGGAGCAGATACGCAGTATTTT,CASSRTGGGADTQYF
TRBD2,17,TRBV13,TRBJ2-7,once,TGTGCCAGCAGCGAGGGACTAGCGGGGGGGGGAGCCGCCGAGCAGTACTTC,CASSEGLAGGGAAEQYF
TRBD2,17,TRBV4-1,TRBJ2-3,.,TGCGCCAGCGGCCAAGCCCCAGCGGGAGGAGACACAGATACGCAGTATTTT,CASGQAPAGGDTDTQYF
TRBD1,13,TRBV6-5,TRBJ1-1,.,TGTGCCAGCAGTAGGACAGGCGACACTGAAGCTTTCTTT,CASSRTGDTEAFF
.,15,TRBV4-2,TRBJ2-7,few,TGTGCCAGCAGCCAAGACCCTAGCGCGCCCTACGAGCAGTACTTC,CASSQDPSAPYEQYF
TRBD2,14,TRBV7-8,TRBJ2-5,.,TGTGCCAGCAGCCCCCTAGCGGCCCAAGAGACCCAGTACTTC,CASSPLAAQETQYF
TRBD1,17,TRBV5-1,TRBJ1-2,.,TGCGCCAGCAGCCTGGGCGGGACAGGGGGCGATGGCTATGGCTACACCTTC,CASSLGGTGGDGYGYTF
.,12,TRBV6-1,TRBJ1-2,.,TGTGCCAGCAGTGTGCAGATCTATGGCTACACCTTC,CASSVQIYGYTF
TRBD1,16,TRBV10-2,TRBJ2-7,.,TGCGCCAGCAGTGAGTCGAGGGGCAGGGGGACCTACGAGCAGTACTTC,CASSESRGRGTYEQYF
.,15,TRBV9,TRBJ2-4,.,TGTGCCAGCAGCGACCTGCTAGGCGGCAAAAACATTCAGTACTTC,CASSDLLGGKNIQYF
.,14,TRBV28,TRBJ2-2,.,TGTGCCAGCAGTTTTACAGGAGCTACCGGGGAGCTGTTTTTT,CASSFTGATGELFF
TRBD1,12,TRBV6-5,TRBJ1-2,once,TGTGCCAGCAGGTCAGGGGGCTATGGCTACACCTTC,CASRSGGYGYTF
.,11,TRBV6-5,TRBJ2-7,few,TGTGCCAGCGGGAGAAATGTCGAGCAGTACTTC,CASGRNVEQYF
.,14,TRBV15,TRBJ2-7,.,TGTGCCACCAGCTTCACTACAGGGAGCTACGAGCAGTACTTC,CATSFTTGSYEQYF
TRBD1,15,TRBV19,TRBJ1-1,.,TGTGCCAGTAGTACGACAGGGCGTATGAACACTGAAGCTTTCTTT,CASSTTGRMNTEAFF
.,14,TRBV19,TRBJ1-3,.,TGTGCCAGTAGTATCGGGTTGTCTGGAAACACCATATATTTT,CASSIGLSGNTIYF
.,14,TRBV5-1,TRBJ1-2,.,TGCGCCAGCAGCCAGGACAGCGCGGGCTATGGCTACACCTTC,CASSQDSAGYGYTF
.,12,TRBV29-1,TRBJ1-2,.,TGCAGCGTTGATCTGGGCAACTATGGCTACACCTTC,CSVDLGNYGYTF
TRBD2,14,TRBV5-1,TRBJ2-5,.,TGCGCCAGCAGCTTAGGGACTAGCGGGGAGACCCAGTACTTC,CASSLGTSGETQYF
TRBD1,15,TRBV5-4,TRBJ2-7,.,TGTGCCAGCAGCTTCAGGGACAGGGAGTCCGACGAGCAGTACTTC,CASSFRDRESDEQYF
.,14,TRBV11-2,TRBJ2-3,.,TGTGCCAGCAGCTTAGTAGCTAGCACAGATACGCAGTATTTT,CASSLVASTDTQYF
.,15,TRBV4-2,TRBJ2-5,.,TGTGCCAGCAGCTCAAGCGGGTTGGGGCAAGAGACCCAGTACTTC,CASSSSGLGQETQYF
.,14,TRBV6-5,TRBJ1-5,.,TGTGCCAGCAGTTACTCGGGAGCGAATCAGCCCCAGCATTTT,CASSYSGANQPQHF
.,13,TRBV2,TRBJ2-1,.,TGTGCCAGCAGTGCAATAGGTGGGAGTGAGCAGTTCTTC,CASSAIGGSEQFF
.,16,TRBV10-3,TRBJ2-6,few,TGTGCCATCAGTGACTTTCCCGTCTCTGGGGCCAACGGCCTGACTTTC,CAISDFPVSGANGLTF
.,14,TRBV19,TRBJ1-5,many,TGTGCCAGTAGTGCCAGCGCGGGAGATCAGCCCCAGCATTTT,CASSASAGDQPQHF
TRBD1,14,TRBV7-2,TRBJ1-2,once,TGTGCCAGCAGCCCGACGGGACAGGGGGATGGCTACACCTTC,CASSPTGQGDGYTF
.,17,TRBV5-1,TRBJ2-2,.,TGCGCCAGCAGCTTGGGGGCCCTAAGCCAGGACACCGGGGAGCTGTTTTTT,CASSLGALSQDTGELFF
TRBD1,16,TRBV6-5,TRBJ1-2,.,TGTGCCAGCAGTTACTCGAGGACAGGGGGCGCCTATGGCTACACCTTC,CASSYSRTGGAYGYTF
.,13,TRBV15,TRBJ1-1,once,TGTGCCACCAGGCAGGGGTGGGACACTGAAGCTTTCTTT,CATRQGWDTEAFF